This TCR beta chain was recovered during a study of blood T cells in healthy people across ages (dated by TCRdb to between 2014 and 2016). At the level of the whole study: In model experiments, roughly one uniquely barcoded TCR beta cDNA molecule per two T cells was captured by template switching. Age-related changes in TCR beta repertoire diversity were measured in the study by deep sequencing normalized with unique cDNA molecular identifiers. Donors were grouped into four age groups: young (average roughly 15 years), middle-aged (39), aged (62) and long-lived (just over 80). To avoid experimental bias, donors of different ages were randomly spread across the sequencing lanes. For two donors (one aged 18 to 30 and one aged 80 or older), the study analyzed two additional independent replicas of 1 million unique cDNA reads from the same blood draw. On the study overall, not on this receptor specifically: As age increased, observed TCR beta diversity per million T cells dropped in a roughly linear way, and a significant reduction was already evident by age approximately 40. The long-lived group showed more naive CD4+ T cells, fewer expanded clones and increased TCR diversity than the aged group, suggesting age selection. Total diversity estimates from one million sequenced T cells were considered lower bounds and underestimates. The CMV infection status of donors was not known, potentially confounding age-related changes in expanded clonotypes. Conclusive comparison of naive and antigen-experienced compartments was prevented by the profiling of bulk unsorted PBMCs. The percentage of naive T cells measured by flow cytometry correlated strongly with observed TCR beta diversity.

With regard to this clonotype: Which antigen it targets is not known. Per-base quality was not reported, and no clone a single base away is much larger than it.

Systemically healthy Caucasian individuals from Russia, 39 in total and aged about 6 to 90 years, were included as donors. About 9.6 milliliters of peripheral blood were collected from each donor into EDTA-treated Vacutainer tubes. Ficoll-Paque density-gradient centrifugation was used to isolate PBMCs, with at least 6.5 million per sample. Total RNA, at least 5 micrograms per sample, was extracted from PBMCs with Trizol reagent. For every donor, flow cytometry on a PBMC aliquot measured the percentage of naive CD45RAhigh/CD27high T cells. Libraries were built with 5' RACE. TCRdb shows the sequencer as Illumina HiSeq 2500. A second roughly 6 to 12 cycle PCR used a sample-barcoded 5' primer and a J-beta primer mix. A unique molecular identifier was introduced onto each TCR beta cDNA molecule by a template-switch 5' adaptor carrying 12 random nucleotides. Each sample yielded at least 2.5 million CDR3-containing paired-end reads. First-strand cDNA synthesis was performed from all RNA using the Mint cDNA synthesis kit, with priming by a TRBC-specific oligonucleotide. All cDNA was treated with uracil-DNA glycosylase and then went through a first 18-cycle PCR with the universal primers M1SS and BC2_uni_R. The study's own analysis went as follows. For normalization, 1 million high-quality reads, each with a distinct molecular identifier, were randomly selected from each sample. Instead of being binned into consensus sequences, reads with shared molecular identifiers were discarded. MiTCR, run with a Q25 quality threshold and the strictest error-elimination algorithm, handled CDR3 identification, clonotype clustering and error correction. A nonparametric unseen species model using Euler transformation provided a lower-bound estimate of total TCR beta diversity. The public sequencing data were trimmed at Q25 with fastp and processed into clonotypes with MiXCR by TCRdb, which kept only in-frame beta chains. Each CDR3 protein appears once, grouped with its most common genes and DNA. TCRdb's processing, not the authors' own work, is the source of the V and J calls. For this sample there are about 730,000 distinct CDR3 sequences; about 40% appear just once. 20% to 25% of the sample belongs to the ten largest clones.

From cysteine to phenylalanine, the CDR3 is 17 amino acids long. The sequence is cut down to CDR3 DNA, 51 bases in frame from base 1. The germline V and J ends show losses of 0 bases and 5 bases respectively, and no gene match explains 10 bases of the junction. From the germline V gene, CDR1 is SGHRS and CDR2 is YFSETQ. Sequenced sample: blood. The receptor chain draws on TRBV5-1 and TRBJ2-5; TRBD2 agrees with 10 junctional bases. The TCR comes from an older woman in good health. The CDR3 has the sequence CASSLAALAGAGETQYF. The sequenced DNA is TGCGCCAGCAGCTTGGCTGCGCTAGCGGGGGCCGGGGAGACCCAGTACTTC.